This paragraph reports one T cell receptor beta chain. The antigen it recognizes is unknown. No base quality values were provided; no much bigger clone lies one nucleotide off. Genomic DNA was used as template for profiling of TCR beta VDJ combinations and CDR3 sequences. An Illumina HiSeq 2000 was the platform used for TCR repertoire sequencing. Per the original workflow: TRBV/TRBJ rearrangement plots, CDR3 size and DJ length profiles, and Simpson's diversity index were used to evaluate the repertoires. Whichever DNA sequence was most abundant in the deep sequencing data was defined as the immunodominant clone. CDR3 amino acid sequences were checked for sharing between subjects and were compared against published repertoires and the VDJdb database. TCRdb took the public reads, trimmed them with fastp at Q25, ran MiXCR for clone calling and kept in-frame beta chains. For every CDR3 protein sequence, its rows merge into one entry that carries the most common genes and DNA. The V and J calls and clone size are TCRdb's, not the authors'. This sample comprises 310,000 or so distinct CDR3 sequences, roughly 61% of them detected only once. Of the sample, approximately 1.3% is held by the ten largest clones.

The data were obtained in a study of CD8+CD57+ T cells in acquired aplastic anemia listed by TCRdb under 2018. Broadly, across the study: Extracted DNA from sorted CD4+ and CD8+ cells averaged approximately 3 ug, ranging from about 0.17 to 30 ug. CD8+CD57+ expansion was defined as frequency above the mean frequency observed in healthy subjects. What the work shows at the level of the full study, not this receptor alone: Twenty-nine CD8+ CDR3 sequences were found in both patients and controls but appeared to be highly expressed in patients and within the immunodominant clones of the patients. No significant difference in CD8+ Simpson's diversity was found between patients and healthy controls (P=0.060).

Flow cytometry had shown CD8+CD57+ cell expansion in the patients selected for sequencing. Severe acquired aplastic anemia was diagnosed in all patients according to International Study of Aplastic Anemia and Agranulocytosis and Camitta criteria. Patients had received no therapy at the time of blood sampling. TCR repertoires of sorted CD4+ and CD8+ blood T cells from severe aplastic anemia patients and healthy subjects were deep-sequenced in the study. Patients were enrolled in the USA under clinicaltrials.gov protocols 00001620, 01623167, 00001397, 00071045, 00081523 and 00961064. Ficoll-Paque density gradient centrifugation was used to isolate peripheral blood mononuclear cells. CD4+ and CD8+ T cells were sorted by FACS or magnetic beads before DNA extraction. Input material: sorted CD4+, CD8+, or CD8+CD57+ T cells (not recorded which) from PBMCs. This receptor was identified in a human donor with aplastic anemia.

The nucleotide sequence reads as follows: TGTGCCAGCAGCTTGGCGGGGCGCTCCTACGAGCATTTT. This translates into CASSLAGRSYEHF. The chain is encoded by TRBV5-5 joined to TRBJ1-5; the D segment could be TRBD1, given 5 matching bases. The CDR3 spans 13 residues, from the cysteine through the phenylalanine. Only the CDR3 DNA is retained, 39 bases long and in frame from the first base. Deletion took 0 bases off V and 14 bases off J, with a span of 15 bases between the germline ends. The germline V gene (reference sequence) specifies SGHKS as CDR1 and YYEKEE as CDR2. The CDR3 plus the reference TRBV5-5 and TRBJ1-5 genes for the other parts give the full variable domain: DAGVTQSPTHLIKTRGQQVTLRCSPISGHKSVSWYQQVLGQGPQFIFQYYEKEERGRGNFPDRFSARQFPNYSSELNVNALLLGDSALYLCASSLAGRSYEHFGDGTRLSIL.